This T cell receptor (beta chain) was observed in a study of shared clonotypes between healthy human individuals. Researchers partitioned CD4+ cells into CD45RA+ naive and CD45RA-negative memory subsets. Germline V CDR1 and CDR2: MGHRA, YSYEKL. The CDR3 runs to 15 residues. Trimming shortened V by 0 bases and J by 9 bases, and 14 bases separated the two germline ends. Data came from immunoSEQ multiplex PCR; TCRdb stores just in-frame clones and leaves some out. The sample carries approximately 1.1 million clones, about four fifths recorded once. The source of this sequence is a man aged 18-30 years in good health. Some clones in this sample may be carry-over from other donors' samples. Specimen: memory CD4+ T cells from PBMCs. Described subset: CD45RA-negative fraction. This chain connects TRBV4-1 to TRBJ2-2; no clear D gene. As DNA, the CDR3 is TGCGCCAGCAGCCAAGATCAACAGCCTACCCGGGAGCTGTTTTTT. As protein: CASSQDQQPTRELFF.